The T cell receptor (beta chain) described here comes from a study of neurological immune-mediated disorders. By 5'RACE with 10-nucleotide random UMIs, the cDNA was made. TCRdb processed the 5' RACE reads anew with MiXCR; each CDR3 protein has one entry. The sample contains about 84,000 distinct CDR3 sequences, 9% to 12% of which appear only once. Regarding this clonotype: Its antigen remains unknown.

It was from 2 million PBMCs stored at -80 C that the unsorted libraries were obtained. Germline V gives CDR1 SGHRS, CDR2 YFSETQ. This CDR3 contains 13 residues. Study results and caveats: Healthy controls had more TCR clonal expansion than multiple sclerosis, which showed the least, whereas HTLV-1-associated myelopathy showed the most. Expanded clones shared no identical CDR3 amino acid sequences across subjects, which suggested private TCR-beta repertoires in all groups.

This chain links TRBV5-1 with TRBJ1-2, with D perhaps TRBD1 (5 bases). The receptor comes from a man in his forties in good health. The sample comprised PBMCs. CDR3 loop: CTNSWTGGDGYTF. Written as DNA, the CDR3 is TGCACCAACAGCTGGACCGGAGGGGATGGCTACACCTTC.